The clone carrying this T cell receptor (beta chain) was observed at least ten times. Its antigen is not known. Time point defined: newly diagnosed GD, antithyroid drugs for less than 3 months. TCR sequences were obtained from RNA taken from PBMCs. The data were obtained in a study of regulatory T cells in long-lasting Graves disease. The CDR3 consists of 15 residues. From germline, CDR1 is MDHEN and CDR2 SYDVKM. V was cut by 7 bases and J by 2 bases, with 17 bases left in between. Libraries of TCR beta came from iRepertoire HTBI primers plus Arm-PCR of CDR3 regions. MiXCR, run by TCRdb on the multiplex PCR reads, gives a single entry per CDR3 protein. Of 350,000 to 550,000 distinct CDR3 sequences listed, about 14% are singletons. Findings of the study overall: When disease was persistent, TRBV28, TRBJ1-2 and TRBJ2-5 were the favored segments.

This same sample was also taken into another study, of T cells in Graves' hyperthyroidism and ophthalmopathy. That study reports: Researchers barred patients who had uncontrolled infection, other autoimmune disease, pregnancy or lactation. During a first-round RT-PCR of the TCR CDR3, the HTBI primer set was used. Ophthalmopathy and stable hyperthyroidism were separated by a 13 V-J model.

The sequencing here drew on peripheral blood mononuclear cells (PBMCs), taken at new diagnosis, from a patient treated with antithyroid drugs. The chain recombines TRBV28 with TRBJ1-1; D perhaps matches TRBD1 (5 bases). The sequence derives from a woman between 45 and 65 years old with Graves disease. The CDR3 sequence is CASIVAQAPNTEAFF. The CDR3 nucleotides read TGTGCCAGCATCGTCGCACAGGCCCCCAACACTGAAGCTTTCTTT.